The 30 T cell receptor beta chains presented below share a single source sample, sequenced in a study of blood T cell repertoires in COVID-19. Data came from immunoSEQ multiplex PCR; TCRdb stores just in-frame clones and leaves some out. The table has around 100,000 clones, 90% seen once; the top ten hold around 5%. Sequencing was done on a sample of peripheral blood. Every receptor here comes from a man aged 50 to 60 with acute or convalescent COVID-19.

V and J are TRBV2 and TRBJ2-3; 8 bases agree with TRBD2. Unmatched junction bases numbered 14, after V lost 6 bases and J lost 0 bases. From germline, CDR1 is SNHLY and CDR2 FYNNEI. This CDR3 is 18 amino acids long. The DNA for the CDR3 is TGTGCCAGCAGGCTCGAAGCTATAGCGGGAACTAGCACAGATACGCAGTATTTT. Its protein is CASRLEAIAGTSTDTQYF.

This chain's CDR3 is CASSKDLGTSGRAERGTGELFF. The CDR3 DNA reads as TGTGCCAGCAGCAAAGATTTAGGGACTAGCGGGAGGGCCGAACGAGGCACCGGGGAGCTGTTTTTT. This sequence joins TRBV21-1 and TRBJ2-2; the table gives TRBD2 as D, unverified against the DNA. TRBV21-1 counts as a pseudogene. This CDR3 has 22 amino acids.

The chain's CDR3 is CASSLIQGYEQYF. Here the CDR3 DNA reads TGTGCCAGCAGTTTGATACAGGGCTACGAGCAGTACTTC. The rearrangement links TRBV12-3 or TRBV12-4 to TRBJ2-7; weak D call: TRBD1 (6 bases). The length of the CDR3 is 13 residues. V gave up 3 bases and J gave up 3 bases, with 9 bases separating them.

The table lists this clone with a count of one. The chain couples TRBV6-2 or TRBV6-3 to TRBJ2-5; TRBD2 aligns across 8 bases. The trim removed 5 bases at V and 7 bases at J, leaving 12 bases unmatched. CDR1 MNHEY and CDR2 SVGEGT come from the germline V gene. The CDR3 spans 15 residues. The CDR3 DNA follows: TGTGCCAGCAGTACCCTAGCGGGCCGCTCGGGGACCCAGTACTTC. Its protein is CASSTLAGRSGTQYF.

V usage is TRBV11-2 and J usage is TRBJ2-1, with 8 bases fitting TRBD2. The CDR3 contains 15 residues. J lost 4 bases, V lost 4 bases, and 6 bases had no gene match. Germline CDR1 reads SGHAT; CDR2 reads FQNNGV. CDR3 loop: CASSSGIAGYNEQFF. CDR3 nucleotide sequence: TGTGCCAGCAGCTCCGGGATAGCGGGGTACAATGAGCAGTTCTTC.

The chain uses TRBV11-3 and TRBJ2-3, with a weak D call TRBD1 (6 bases). The CDR3 is 14 amino acids. V gave up 4 bases and J gave up 5 bases, with 13 bases separating them. Germline lookup yields CDR1 SGHNT and CDR2 YENEEA. CDR3 nucleotide sequence: TGTGCCAGCAGCTCAACAGGGCTGGAAGATACGCAGTATTTT. Its protein product is CASSSTGLEDTQYF.

V is TRBV15 and J is TRBJ2-3, with TRBD2 identical over 8 bases. Germline V gene sequence: CDR1 LNHNV, CDR2 YYDKDF (reference sequence). The V and J ends lost 3 bases and 6 bases, in that order; junction bases with no gene match: 11. This CDR3 region has 16 residues. The CDR3 DNA sequence: TGTGCCACCAGCAGGGACAGCGGGAGTGGTGGTGATACGCAGTATTTT. Amino acids: CATSRDSGSGGDTQYF. The full variable domain, completed using reference TRBV15 and TRBJ2-3, is DAMVIQNPRYQVTQFGKPVTLSCSQTLNHNVMYWYQQKSSQAPKLLFHYYDKDFNNEADTPDNFQSRRPNTSFCFLDIRSPGLGDTAMYLCATSRDSGSGGDTQYFGPGTRLTVL.

The chain joins TRBV18 to TRBJ2-3, with 7 bases fitting TRBD1. CDR1 and CDR2 from the germline V gene are KGHSH and LQKENI. CDR3 size: 16 residues. The V gene end was trimmed by 4 bases and the J gene end by 4 bases; junction bases not matched to a gene: 11. This chain's CDR3 is CASSRNRQGFADTQYF. The CDR3 DNA reads as TGTGCCAGCTCACGAAACCGACAGGGTTTCGCAGATACGCAGTATTTT.

V is TRBV6-1 and J is TRBJ1-1; D remains unclear. Germline CDR1 reads MNHNS; CDR2 reads SASEGT. V lost 1 base and J 6 bases, leaving 12 bases between the germline ends. The CDR3 covers 14 residues. The CDR3 DNA reads TGTGCCAGCAGTGAAGGGGCAGGATTTGCTGAAGCTTTCTTT. Protein sequence: CASSEGAGFAEAFF.

The rearrangement links TRBV18 to TRBJ1-2; TRBD1 might be the D (5 bases). Germline lookup yields CDR1 KGHSH and CDR2 LQKENI. V was shortened by 3 bases and J by 4 bases, with 12 bases between the two germline ends. This CDR3 comprises 14 residues. CDR3 residues: CASSPVPGGYGYTF. CDR3 sequence (DNA): TGTGCCAGCTCACCCGTTCCCGGGGGCTATGGCTACACCTTC.

This chain uses TRBV19 with TRBJ1-1, with 12 bases that match TRBD1. The V and J ends lost 5 bases and 11 bases, in that order; junction bases with no gene match: 6. CDR3 size: 13 residues. The germline V gene encodes CDR1 LNHDA and CDR2 SQIVND (reference sequence). The CDR3 is CASSDRDRGPAFF. The DNA for the CDR3 is TGTGCCAGTAGTGACCGGGACAGGGGGCCTGCTTTCTTT.

This clone was seen only a few times. V usage is TRBV5-6 and J usage is TRBJ2-3; no firm D call. The CDR3 spans 15 residues. Per the germline V gene, CDR1 is SGHDT and CDR2 is YYEEEE. The V end lost 2 bases, the J end lost 0 bases, and 10 bases lay between the germline ends. The CDR3 DNA follows: TGTGCCAGCAGCTTCAGCCGGGTTAGCACAGATACGCAGTATTTT. Its protein product is CASSFSRVSTDTQYF.

The chain carries TRBV7-2 and TRBJ2-1, with 12 nucleotides matching TRBD2. J lost 6 bases, V lost 3 bases, and 0 bases had no gene match. Germline CDR1 is SGHTA and CDR2 is FQGNSA. CDR3 length: 14 residues. The CDR3 bases are TGTGCCAGCAGCTTGACTAGCGGGAGCAATGAGCAGTTCTTC. Residues: CASSLTSGSNEQFF.

The gene calls are TRBV6-2 or TRBV6-3 and TRBJ2-1; possible D gene TRBD1, 5 bases. The germline gives CDR1 MNHEY, CDR2 SVGEGT. The CDR3 is 12 residues long. Deletions cut 5 bases from V and 7 bases from J, with 9 bases between. The DNA of the CDR3 is TGTGCCAGCAGTCCCTACAGGAATGAGCAGTTCTTC. Amino acids: CASSPYRNEQFF.

V is TRBV6-5 and J is TRBJ1-1, with D possibly TRBD1 on 6 matching bases. The CDR3 covers 13 residues. Looked up from germline, CDR1 is MNHEY and CDR2 is SVGAGI. V lost 4 bases, J lost 10 bases, and 16 bases lay in between. The CDR3 DNA reads as TGTGCCAGCAGTTCCCGGGACAACCGGAGAGCTTTCTTT. Its translation: CASSSRDNRRAFF.

A single count supports this clone. This rearrangement joins TRBV19 to TRBJ2-3; D is uncertain. V lost 3 bases, J lost 7 bases, and 8 bases lay in between. Germline values: CDR1 LNHDA, CDR2 SQIVND (reference sequence). CDR3 size: 12 residues. CDR3 DNA sequence: TGTGCCAGTAGTATTTCGGGTTATACGCAGTATTTT. This gives the protein CASSISGYTQYF.

This clone was picked up one time. This chain uses TRBV7-9 with TRBJ1-2, with TRBD1 matching 7 bases. This CDR3 spans 14 amino acids. The J segment lost 8 bases and the V segment lost 2 bases, leaving 8 bases of the junction unmatched. Germline CDR1 and CDR2: SEHNR and FQNEAQ (reference sequence). CDR3 residues: CASSLMDRTGGYTF. CDR3 nucleotides: TGTGCCAGCAGCTTAATGGACAGGACGGGGGGCTACACCTTC.

V is TRBV12-5 and J is TRBJ1-5; 8 nucleotides align to TRBD1. The CDR3 is made up of 17 amino acids. CDR1 is LGHNT and CDR2 is FRNRAP in the germline V gene. Trimming cost V 3 bases and J 1 base; bases outside gene matches: 8. The DNA of the CDR3 is TGTGCTAGTGGTTTTTCAGGGGGCGATTTAAGCAATCAGCCCCAGCATTTT. This gives the protein CASGFSGGDLSNQPQHF.

The V gene is TRBV6-5, the J gene TRBJ1-5; D gene unclear. Trimming removed 6 bases from V and 3 bases from J, with 3 bases in between. CDR1 and CDR2 from the germline V gene are MNHEY and SVGAGI. This CDR3 spans 11 amino acids. In DNA form, the CDR3 reads TGTGCCAGCAGCTACAATCAGCCCCAGCATTTT. Translated: CASSYNQPQHF.

This clone has a handful of counts. This rearrangement joins TRBV9 to TRBJ1-6, with D perhaps matching TRBD1 (6 bases). The CDR3 sequence is 15 residues long. CDR1 is SGDLS and CDR2 is YYNGEE in the germline V gene. The V and J ends lost 1 base and 5 bases respectively, with 10 bases between them. The CDR3 protein is CASSVRGGNNSPLHF. CDR3 in DNA: TGTGCCAGCAGCGTAAGGGGGGGGAATAATTCACCCCTCCACTTT.

The chain joins TRBV30 to TRBJ2-3; the match to TRBD2 covers 13 bases. The germline gives CDR1 GTSNPN, CDR2 SVGIG (reference sequence). The CDR3 is 18 amino acids. V shed 3 bases and J 0 bases; nucleotides not matched to a gene: 9. This CDR3 reads CAWSLLRTSGSSTDTQYF. The CDR3 DNA is TGTGCCTGGAGCCTACTTCGGACTAGCGGGAGTAGCACAGATACGCAGTATTTT.

The gene calls are TRBV28 and TRBJ1-2; D is undetermined. Germline assignment: CDR1 MDHEN and CDR2 SYDVKM. Trimming left V 2 bases short and J 3 bases short, with 16 bases between. This CDR3 is built from 16 residues. The CDR3, as DNA: TGTGCCAGCAGTTTACCCCACCTGACATCCTACTATGGCTACACCTTC. The encoded protein is CASSLPHLTSYYGYTF.

The chain joins TRBV13 to TRBJ2-7; possible D gene TRBD2, 5 bases. Germline CDR1 reads PRHDT; CDR2 reads FYEKMQ (reference sequence). The CDR3 runs to 14 residues. V lost 0 bases and J lost 3, with 9 bases in between. The CDR3: CASSLGPAGYEQYF. The CDR3 DNA reads as TGTGCCAGCAGCTTAGGGCCGGCGGGCTACGAGCAGTACTTC.

This clone has a handful of counts. This sequence joins TRBV9 and TRBJ1-3, with a tentative D call TRBD1 (5 bases). This CDR3 region has 17 residues. The V and J ends lost 0 bases and 2 bases respectively, with 15 bases between them. CDR1 is SGDLS and CDR2 is YYNGEE in the germline V gene. The CDR3 loop is CASSVALRGGTGNTIYF. The CDR3 nucleotides read TGTGCCAGCAGCGTAGCACTCCGCGGGGGGACTGGAAACACCATATATTTT.

This chain links TRBV4-2 with TRBJ2-1; 11 bases are shared with TRBD2. J lost 7 bases, V lost 3 bases, and 14 bases had no gene match. This CDR3 has 18 residues. In germline, CDR1 is LGHNA, CDR2 YNFKEQ. The CDR3 loop reads CASSHVQPTSGKGNEQFF. The CDR3, as DNA: TGTGCCAGCAGCCACGTACAGCCGACTAGCGGGAAGGGGAATGAGCAGTTCTTC.

The chain links TRBV27 to TRBJ1-2, with D possibly being TRBD1 (6 bases). Trimming stripped 6 bases from V and 5 bases from J, with 19 bases between. CDR1 and CDR2 (germline): MNHEY, SMNVEV (reference sequence). There are 15 residues in the CDR3. The CDR3: CASRPTGPRRYGYTF. In DNA, the CDR3 is TGTGCCAGCAGGCCTACAGGGCCCCGTAGATATGGCTACACCTTC.

The gene calls are TRBV2 and TRBJ2-5, with a possible D match to TRBD2 (6 bases). CDR3 length: 15 residues. The germline V and J ends were trimmed by 6 bases and 5 bases, with 19 bases remaining between them. Germline CDR1 and CDR2: SNHLY and FYNNEI. Here the CDR3 reads CASSPWTLGRETQYF. The CDR3 DNA reads as TGTGCCAGCAGCCCTTGGACACTTGGGAGGGAGACCCAGTACTTC. The full variable domain, its missing parts supplied by reference TRBV2 and TRBJ2-5, is EPEVTQTPSHQVTQMGQEVILRCVPISNHLYFYWYRQILGQKVEFLVSFYNNEISEKSEIFDDQFSVERPDGSNFTLKIRSTKLEDSAMYFCASSPWTLGRETQYFGPGTRLLVL.

The CDR3 DNA reads TGTGCCAGCAGCCCAATATCCACGGGACTATTCAATGAGCAGTTCTTC. The encoded protein is CASSPISTGLFNEQFF. The V gene is TRBV7-2, the J gene TRBJ2-1; TRBD2 matches at 7 bases. The CDR3 is 16 residues long. With V trimmed by 5 bases and J by 6 bases, 13 bases remained unmatched. CDR1 and CDR2 from the germline V gene are SGHTA and FQGNSA.

The chain has TRBV9 and TRBJ2-7, with D tentatively TRBD2 (5 bases). Looked up from germline, CDR1 is SGDLS and CDR2 is YYNGEE. V shed 1 base and J shed 6 bases, with 17 bases lying between them. CDR3 length: 15 amino acids. The CDR3 DNA follows: TGTGCCAGCAGCGTATTGAGCGGAGGCACTTCCGAGCAGTACTTC. Protein: CASSVLSGGTSEQYF.

The genes are TRBV18 and TRBJ1-6; 9 positions agree with TRBD1. V was clipped by 4 bases and J by 7 bases; unmatched bases: 5. There are 15 residues in the CDR3. Germline CDR1 and CDR2: KGHSH and LQKENI. The CDR3 region is CASSRGTGSNSPLHF. Here the CDR3 DNA reads TGTGCCAGCTCACGAGGGACAGGGTCGAATTCACCCCTCCACTTT.